This T cell receptor (beta chain) was captured in a study of CD8+ T cells in alopecia areata. General observations from the study: Mice showed clearer TCR sharing than patients did, a gap that was possibly HLA-related. Scalp sample sequencing also detects resident alphabeta T cells of normal skin.

Germline loops: CDR1 SQVTM, CDR2 ANQGSEA. CDR3 length equals 15 residues. J gave up 4 bases and V 1 base, and 7 bases lay outside the gene matches. This clone was seen more than once but under ten times. What it recognizes is unknown. Extracted from the samples, RNA was reverse transcribed into cDNA to serve as the sequencing template. The data were produced by immunoSEQ multiplex PCR, yet TCRdb's version contains in-frame clones alone and is incomplete. The sample lists 160,000 or so clones, less than 75% seen once, with around 10% in the top ten. The clonotype comes from a human donor with alopecia areata. The chain has TRBV29-1 and TRBJ2-3; TRBD1 matches at 8 bases. The input for sequencing was CD8+ T cells sorted from blood, taken at week 0. The CDR3 sequence is CSVEGQGRSADTQYF. The DNA for the CDR3 is TGCAGCGTTGAAGGACAGGGGCGCTCGGCAGATACGCAGTATTTT.